These T cell receptor beta chains were read from a single sample in a study of blood T cell repertoires in COVID-19. Profiled with immunoSEQ multiplex PCR; TCRdb holds only in-frame clones, not every one. The profile shows more than 200,000 clones, around 88% of them singletons. Material: peripheral blood. These receptors were taken from a young woman with COVID-19, enrolled during active disease. Each CDR3 is given with its conserved first and last residue. Each record gives: clone size, V gene, D gene, J gene, CDR3 protein, CDR3 DNA. D genes are given only for firm matches. Some rows have no size entry. The others give once, few or many, or a class for an expanded clone.

>-|TRBV19|TRBD1|TRBJ2-2
CASSTQGATGELFF
TGTGCCAGTAGTACGCAGGGGGCAACCGGGGAGCTGTTTTTT
>few|TRBV7-9|TRBD1|TRBJ1-2
CASSFGQGFAGYTF
TGTGCCAGCAGCTTTGGACAGGGGTTTGCTGGCTACACCTTC
>-|TRBV6-1|TRBD1|TRBJ2-3
CASSEGPGQGYTDTQYF
TGTGCCAGCAGTGAGGGCCCCGGACAGGGGTACACAGATACGCAGTATTTT
>-|TRBV4-2|TRBD2|TRBJ2-2
CASSQEWSSGVAGELFF
TGTGCCAGCAGCCAAGAGTGGAGTAGCGGGGTAGCCGGGGAGCTGTTTTTT
>-|TRBV19|TRBD1|TRBJ2-2
CATGTGGPGELFF
TGTGCCACCGGGACAGGAGGGCCCGGGGAGCTGTTTTTT
>-|TRBV11-2|TRBD1|TRBJ1-4
CASSLGDREVEKLFF
TGTGCCAGCAGCTTAGGAGACAGGGAAGTTGAAAAACTGTTTTTT
>-|TRBV6-5|-|TRBJ2-2
CASRPHHSPGELFF
TGTGCCAGCAGACCCCACCACAGTCCCGGGGAGCTGTTTTTT
>-|TRBV4-3|-|TRBJ2-5
CASSQGGGGFRQETQYF
TGCGCCAGCAGCCAAGGAGGTGGGGGGTTCAGGCAAGAGACCCAGTACTTC
>-|TRBV5-1|TRBD1|TRBJ1-4
CASSVTGGVEEKLFF
TGCGCCAGCAGCGTAACAGGGGGGGTAGAAGAAAAACTGTTTTTT
>-|TRBV5-1|TRBD1|TRBJ1-4
CASSPGQGTEKLFF
TGCGCCAGCAGCCCGGGACAGGGAACTGAAAAACTGTTTTTT
>-|TRBV12-3/TRBV12-4|-|TRBJ2-1
CASSWWGVNEQFF
TGTGCCAGCAGTTGGTGGGGGGTGAATGAGCAGTTCTTC
>once|TRBV28|-|TRBJ2-7
CASTLLGGSFYEQYF
TGTGCCAGCACTCTATTGGGAGGCAGCTTCTACGAGCAGTACTTC
>-|TRBV2|TRBD2|TRBJ2-5
CATQREGSETQYF
TGTGCCACACAGCGGGAGGGGTCAGAGACCCAGTACTTC
>-|TRBV28|TRBD2|TRBJ2-2
CASSSGGGHPITGELFF
TGTGCCAGCAGTTCGGGCGGGGGTCACCCTATCACCGGGGAGCTGTTTTTT
>-|TRBV6-5|-|TRBJ2-1
CASHVGQPDNEQFF
TGTGCCAGTCATGTAGGACAGCCTGACAATGAGCAGTTCTTC